Given below is one TCR beta chain in context. This sample is drawn from a study of cytomegalovirus exposure and HLA in healthy donors. Trimming removed 1 base from V and 0 bases from J, with 4 bases in between. CDR1 is SGHKS and CDR2 is YYEKEE in the germline V gene (reference sequence). This CDR3 is 13 amino acids long. Primers: 60 Vbeta forward and 13 Jbeta reverse. Measured with immunoSEQ multiplex PCR; TCRdb has only the in-frame clones, and not every one. The listing records about 130,000 clones. Sample: PBMCs. V is TRBV5-5 and J is TRBJ1-1; D remains ambiguous. The sequence was collected from a young man in good health and CMV-seronegative. CDR3: CASSLPVNTEAFF. The DNA for the CDR3 is TGTGCCAGCAGCTTGCCCGTGAACACTGAAGCTTTCTTT.